This T cell receptor beta chain was recorded in a study of PD-1 blockade in mismatch repair-deficient tumors. Trimming removed 1 base from V and 7 bases from J, with 8 bases in between. The CDR3 is made up of 13 amino acids. Germline CDR1 and CDR2: SEHNR and FQNEAQ (reference sequence). Libraries were prepared by immunoSEQ multiplex PCR; TCRdb keeps only in-frame clonotypes and omits some of them. The sample includes 40,000 or so clones, roughly 77% of them seen just once. All patients were mismatch repair deficient, assessed by either PCR or immunohistochemistry. This chain connects TRBV7-9 to TRBJ1-5; D is uncertain. The specimen was peripheral blood, collected 4 weeks after starting pembrolizumab. The clonotype was recovered from an adult with mismatch repair-deficient cancer. CDR3 coding DNA: TGTGCCAGCAGCTTAGGCGGAGGGCAGCCCCAGCATTTT. Protein sequence: CASSLGGGQPQHF. Supplemented by reference TRBV7-9 and TRBJ1-5, the full variable domain reads DTGVSQNPRHKITKRGQNVTFRCDPISEHNRLYWYRQTLGQGPEFLTYFQNEAQLEKSRLLSDRFSAERPKGSFSTLEIQRTEQGDSAMYLCASSLGGGQPQHFGDGTRLSIL.